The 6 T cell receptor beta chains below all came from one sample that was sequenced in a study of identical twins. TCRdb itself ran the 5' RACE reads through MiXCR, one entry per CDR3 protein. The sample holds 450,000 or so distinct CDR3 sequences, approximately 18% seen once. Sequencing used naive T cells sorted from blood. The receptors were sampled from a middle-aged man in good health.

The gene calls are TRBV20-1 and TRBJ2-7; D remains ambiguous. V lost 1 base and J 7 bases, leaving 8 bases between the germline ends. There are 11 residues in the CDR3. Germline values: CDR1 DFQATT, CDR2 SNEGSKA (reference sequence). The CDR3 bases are TGCAGTGCTAGAGGTTACGAGGAGCAGTACTTC. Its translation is CSARGYEEQYF.

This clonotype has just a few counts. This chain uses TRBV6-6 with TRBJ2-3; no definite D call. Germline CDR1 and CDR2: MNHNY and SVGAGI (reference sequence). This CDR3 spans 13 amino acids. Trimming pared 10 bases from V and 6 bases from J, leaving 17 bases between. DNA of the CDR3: TGTGCCACTTCGGACCGCCTCGCGGATACGCAGTATTTT. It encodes CATSDRLADTQYF.

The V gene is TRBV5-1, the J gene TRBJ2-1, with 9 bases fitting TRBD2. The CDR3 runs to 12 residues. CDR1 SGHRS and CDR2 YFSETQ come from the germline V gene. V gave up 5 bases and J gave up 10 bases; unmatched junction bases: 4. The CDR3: CASRPSGREQFF. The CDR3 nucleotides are TGCGCCAGCAGGCCGAGCGGGAGGGAGCAGTTCTTC.

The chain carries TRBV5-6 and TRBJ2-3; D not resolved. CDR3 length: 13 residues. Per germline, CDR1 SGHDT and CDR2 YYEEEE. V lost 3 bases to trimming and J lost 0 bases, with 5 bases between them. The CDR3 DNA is TGTGCCAGCAGCTGGCCCAGCACAGATACGCAGTATTTT. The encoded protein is CASSWPSTDTQYF.

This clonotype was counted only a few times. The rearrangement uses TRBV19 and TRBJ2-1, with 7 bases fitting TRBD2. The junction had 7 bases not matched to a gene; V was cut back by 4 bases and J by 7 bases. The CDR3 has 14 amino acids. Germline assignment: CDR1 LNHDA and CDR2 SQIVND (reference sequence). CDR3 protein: CASSTAGVRNEQFF. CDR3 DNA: TGTGCCAGTAGTACCGCGGGGGTCAGGAATGAGCAGTTCTTC.

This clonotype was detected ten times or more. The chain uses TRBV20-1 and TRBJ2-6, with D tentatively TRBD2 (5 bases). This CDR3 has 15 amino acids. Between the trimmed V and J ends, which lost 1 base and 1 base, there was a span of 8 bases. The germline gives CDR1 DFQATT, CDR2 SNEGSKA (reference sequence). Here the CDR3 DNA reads TGCAGTGCTAGAGCCGAGGGATCTGGGGCCAACGTCCTGACTTTC. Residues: CSARAEGSGANVLTF.